This T cell receptor beta chain is from a study of CD8 T cells in Susac syndrome. Random hexamers were used to reverse transcribe the RNA input (about 0.5 to 1 ug). One entry per CDR3 protein results from TCRdb running MiXCR on the immunoSEQ multiplex PCR reads. The sample holds fewer than 150,000 distinct CDR3 sequences, around 91% seen once. The table lists this clonotype with a count of one. CDR1 MNHEY and CDR2 SMNVEV come from the germline V gene (reference sequence). The CDR3 sequence is 13 residues long. Trimming shortened V by 3 bases and J by 3 bases, and 6 bases separated the two germline ends.

The TCR sequence derives from a human donor with multiple sclerosis. Sequencing was carried out using CD8+ T cells from PBMCs. The chain joins TRBV27 to TRBJ2-1; the D is unclear. CDR3 nucleotides: TGTGCCAGCAGTTTGGCACACTACAATGAGCAGTTCTTC. This sequence encodes CASSLAHYNEQFF.